This T cell receptor beta chain comes out of a study of T cell repertoires in cytomegalovirus infection. Study as a whole: Public TCR beta signatures provided an indication of both CMV infection and a matching HLA type.

Findings and limits, study-wide: Cumulative frequency of public TCR beta families picked out carriers of CMV plus the relevant HLA. HLA-C-restricted, CMV-specific TCR beta clonotypes were dominant ex vivo.

This CDR3 has 15 amino acids. Germline loops: CDR1 MNHEY, CDR2 SVGAGI. Trimming at V came to 6 bases and at J to 9 bases, leaving 8 bases not matched to a gene. TCRdb used MiXCR to reprocess the reads, holding one entry per CDR3 protein. The sample holds about 110,000 distinct CDR3 sequences, about 9.5% seen once. This clonotype was seen at least ten times. Antigen specificity is unknown. The sample was PBMCs, sequenced either directly or after in vitro stimulation (not recorded which). The rearrangement links TRBV6-5 to TRBJ2-1; TRBD2 matches 13 bases. The sequence derives from a human donor in good health (CMV status not recorded). Some clones in this sample may be carry-over from other donors' samples. The DNA of the CDR3 is TGTGCCAGCAGATCCGGGACTAGCGGGATTGGTGAGCAGTTCTTC. Residues: CASRSGTSGIGEQFF.